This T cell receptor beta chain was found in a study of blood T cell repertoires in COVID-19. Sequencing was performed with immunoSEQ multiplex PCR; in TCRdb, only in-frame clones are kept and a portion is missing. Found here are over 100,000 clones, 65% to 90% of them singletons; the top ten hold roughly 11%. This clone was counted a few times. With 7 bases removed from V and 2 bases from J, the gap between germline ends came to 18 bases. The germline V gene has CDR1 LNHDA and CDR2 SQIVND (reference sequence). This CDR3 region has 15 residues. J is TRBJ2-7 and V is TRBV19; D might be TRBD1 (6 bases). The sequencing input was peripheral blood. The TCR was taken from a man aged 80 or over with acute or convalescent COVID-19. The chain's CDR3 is CASTTQAGTPYEQYF. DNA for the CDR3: TGTGCCAGTACCACCCAAGCAGGGACACCCTACGAGCAGTACTTC. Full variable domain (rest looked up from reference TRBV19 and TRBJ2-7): DGGITQSPKYLFRKEGQNVTLSCEQNLNHDAMYWYRQDPGQGLRLIYYSQIVNDFQKGDIAEGYSVSREKKESFPLTVTSAQKNPTAFYLCASTTQAGTPYEQYFGPGTRLTVT.